This TCR beta chain is from a study of cytomegalovirus exposure and HLA in healthy donors. J was trimmed by 4 bases and V by 2 bases; bases with no gene match: 5. The CDR3 covers 15 residues. The germline CDR1 and CDR2 sequences are MDHEN and SYDVKM. PCR involved 60 Vbeta and 13 Jbeta primers. Some clones are missing from TCRdb's copy, which holds only in-frame ones; the method was immunoSEQ multiplex PCR. The top ten hold about 0.8% of the sample, which has about 170,000 clones, about four fifths seen once. The V gene is TRBV28, the J gene TRBJ2-5, with TRBD1 identical over 9 bases. The clonotype was recovered from a woman aged 18-30 years in good health and CMV-seronegative. What was sequenced was PBMCs. The CDR3 spells CASSLGGQGRETQYF. CDR3 DNA: TGTGCCAGCAGTTTAGGGGGACAGGGTAGAGAGACCCAGTACTTC.